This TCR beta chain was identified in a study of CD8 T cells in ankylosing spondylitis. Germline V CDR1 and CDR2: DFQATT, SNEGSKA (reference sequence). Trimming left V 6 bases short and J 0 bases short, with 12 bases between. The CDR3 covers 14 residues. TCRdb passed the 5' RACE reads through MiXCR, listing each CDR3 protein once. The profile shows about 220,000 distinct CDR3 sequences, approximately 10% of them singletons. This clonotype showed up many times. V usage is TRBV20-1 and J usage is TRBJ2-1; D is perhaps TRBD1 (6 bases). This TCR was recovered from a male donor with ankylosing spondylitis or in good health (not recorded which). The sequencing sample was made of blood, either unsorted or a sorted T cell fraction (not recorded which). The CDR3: CSAKGDSSYNEQFF. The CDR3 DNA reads TGCAGTGCGAAGGGGGATAGCTCCTACAATGAGCAGTTCTTC.